This T cell receptor (beta chain) was documented in a study of T cells after yellow fever vaccination. Study-level results: FACS-sorted repertoires might harbor abundant contaminating clonotypes from the bulk population. Weaker, the secondary response peaked sooner, at day 5 versus 15. Reappearing after the booster were most of the clones from primary vaccination (around 96% CD4, 88% CD8).

Note on this clonotype: Antigen: not known.

5'RACE template switching produced TCR cDNA carrying a universal primer site and UMIs. MiXCR was run by TCRdb on the 5' RACE reads, yielding one entry per CDR3 protein. The sample lists around 300,000 distinct CDR3 sequences, approximately 4.5% occurring once. This CDR3 comprises 13 residues. The V end lost 3 bases, the J end lost 0 bases, and 5 bases lay between the germline ends. Germline assignment: CDR1 MNHEY and CDR2 SMNVEV (reference sequence). The source is a man aged 18 to 29 who received the YFV17D yellow fever vaccine. The material sequenced was PBMCs, taken 15 days after the yellow fever booster vaccination. The chain is built from TRBV27 and TRBJ1-2; D remains ambiguous. The CDR3 DNA sequence: TGTGCCAGCAGTTTCCTACCTAACTATGGCTACACCTTC. It specifies CASSFLPNYGYTF.